This entry lists 16 T cell receptor beta chains sequenced from one sample in a study of control samples from healthy donors and cancer patients. Sequencing used immunoSEQ multiplex PCR; TCRdb keeps in-frame clones, though not all of them. The sample lists 65,000 to 95,000 clones, approximately 87% occurring once. Input material: blood. These receptor sequences come from a man aged 45-65 years in good health.

The rearrangement joins TRBV5-1 to TRBJ1-1; TRBD1 might be the D (6 bases). The CDR3 length is 12 residues. Trimming stripped 5 bases from V and 4 bases from J, with 9 bases between. Germline V CDR1 and CDR2: SGHRS, YFSETQ. The CDR3 coding sequence is TGCGCCAGCAGTTGGGGGGCCACTGAAGCTTTCTTT. This translates into CASSWGATEAFF.

This clone was detected once. The V and J genes are TRBV29-1 and TRBJ1-2; D gene uncertain. Trimming removed 4 bases at V and 2 bases at J, with 5 bases between. Germline CDR1 SQVTM, CDR2 ANQGSEA. CDR3 length: 11 residues. CDR3 nucleotide sequence: TGCAGCGTTGCCGGGAACTATGGCTACACCTTC. It translates to CSVAGNYGYTF.

The chain employs TRBV3-1 (or the pseudogene TRBV3-2) and TRBJ2-1; 8 positions match TRBD2. Germline loops: CDR1 LGHDT, CDR2 YNNKEL (reference sequence). Unmatched junction bases numbered 3, after V lost 4 bases and J lost 7 bases. The CDR3 is 13 residues long. In nucleotides, the CDR3 is TGTGCCAGCAGCCCCCCGGGGGGGAATGAGCAGTTCTTC. As protein: CASSPPGGNEQFF.

V usage is TRBV11-3 and J usage is TRBJ2-2, with 7 nucleotides matching TRBD1. In germline, CDR1 is SGHNT, CDR2 YENEEA. This CDR3 is built from 15 residues. With 4 bases clipped from V and 4 bases from J, the junction kept 6 bases outside the gene matches. CDR3 sequence (DNA): TGTGCCAGCAGCTCCGGCAGGGGGATCACCGGGGAGCTGTTTTTT. This encodes CASSSGRGITGELFF.

The chain has TRBV7-2 and TRBJ2-1; no clear D. CDR3 length: 13 residues. The V and J ends lost 1 base and 7 bases respectively, with 8 bases between them. Germline CDR1 and CDR2: SGHTA and FQGNSA. The CDR3 DNA is TGTGCCAGCAGCTTAGAAAAAGAAAATGAGCAGTTCTTC. Amino acid sequence: CASSLEKENEQFF.

J is TRBJ2-2 and V is TRBV19; 11 nucleotides agree with TRBD1. Per germline, CDR1 LNHDA and CDR2 SQIVND (reference sequence). This CDR3 is built from 14 residues. With V trimmed by 5 bases and J by 7 bases, 3 bases remained unmatched. The CDR3: CASSRTGGSGELFF. CDR3 nucleotide sequence: TGTGCCAGTAGTCGGACAGGGGGCAGCGGGGAGCTGTTTTTT.

The CDR3 sequence is CASSKGPVADTQYF. CDR3 DNA sequence: TGTGCCAGCAGCAAGGGACCCGTGGCGGATACGCAGTATTTT. The rearrangement joins TRBV5-6 to TRBJ2-3; D possibly uses TRBD1 or TRBD2 (5 bases each). The germline V gene has CDR1 SGHDT and CDR2 YYEEEE. V was cut by 4 bases and J by 6 bases, with 15 bases left in between. The CDR3 totals 14 residues.

This clone is deemed large. V usage is TRBV7-8 and J usage is TRBJ2-5; 11 bases agree with TRBD2. Trimming removed 1 base from V and 7 bases from J; junction bases left unmatched: 11. In germline, CDR1 is SGHVS, CDR2 FQNEAQ. This CDR3 spans 17 amino acids. In DNA, the CDR3 is TGTGCCAGCAGCTTAGTACGACTAGCGGGATGGTATGGGACCCAGTACTTC. Its translation: CASSLVRLAGWYGTQYF.

This chain joins TRBV24-1 and TRBJ2-2; 8 nucleotides match TRBD2. From germline, CDR1 is KGHDR and CDR2 SFDVKD. The CDR3 contains 15 residues. V trimming: 6 bases; J trimming: 5 bases; junction bases outside the gene matches: 7. The CDR3 here is CATSSGGSGTGELFF. The CDR3 nucleotides are TGTGCCACCAGTTCGGGGGGGAGTGGAACCGGGGAGCTGTTTTTT.

The rearrangement joins TRBV19 to TRBJ2-7; a possible D gene is TRBD2 (6 bases). In germline, CDR1 is LNHDA, CDR2 SQIVND (reference sequence). V was cut by 5 bases and J by 0 bases, with 14 bases left in between. The CDR3 contains 15 residues. CDR3 bases: TGTGCCAGTAGTCCGCAGGAGGGCCCCTCCTACGAGCAGTACTTC. Translating gives CASSPQEGPSYEQYF.

The V call is TRBV7-8, the J call TRBJ1-3; D gene uncertain. With 1 base removed from V and 2 bases from J, the gap between germline ends came to 15 bases. CDR1 is SGHVS and CDR2 is FQNEAQ in the germline V gene. This CDR3 spans 17 amino acids. The CDR3 loop is CASSLGVGLTPGNTIYF. The CDR3 DNA reads TGTGCCAGCAGCTTAGGGGTCGGGCTTACTCCTGGAAACACCATATATTTT.

This clone has just one count. The gene calls are TRBV12-3 or TRBV12-4 and TRBJ2-1; 10 bases line up with TRBD2. J gave up 16 bases and V 6 bases, and 12 bases lay outside the gene matches. This CDR3 comprises 13 residues. The CDR3 sequence: CASSPSASGSEFF. DNA of the CDR3: TGTGCCAGCAGCCCTTCTGCTAGCGGGAGTGAATTCTTC.

The chain is built from TRBV9 and TRBJ2-3; no reliable D call. The CDR3 loop spans 14 amino acids. The V end lost 4 bases, the J end lost 3 bases, and 12 bases lay between the germline ends. Germline-derived CDR1 and CDR2 are SGDLS and YYNGEE. CDR3 region: CASSPPPGTDTQYF. DNA of the CDR3: TGTGCCAGCAGCCCCCCCCCGGGTACAGATACGCAGTATTTT. Together with reference TRBV9 and TRBJ2-3, the CDR3 gives the full variable domain: DSGVTQTPKHLITATGQRVTLRCSPRSGDLSVYWYQQSLDQGLQFLIQYYNGEERAKGNILERFSAQQFPDLHSELNLSSLELGDSALYFCASSPPPGTDTQYFGPGTRLTVL.

This clone has just one count. The rearrangement uses TRBV11-3 and TRBJ2-3; TRBD2 agrees at 12 bases. Germline lookup yields CDR1 SGHNT and CDR2 YENEEA. Trimming cost V 1 base and J 4 bases; bases outside gene matches: 6. This CDR3 spans 17 amino acids. The CDR3 nucleotides read TGTGCCAGCAGCTTAGCTTGGACTAGCGGGAACTCAGATACGCAGTATTTT. It codes for CASSLAWTSGNSDTQYF.

The chain links TRBV19 to TRBJ2-2, with unresolved D. The ends were cut back, 6 bases at V and 3 bases at J, with 14 bases in the middle. The CDR3 extends over 15 amino acids. Germline lookup yields CDR1 LNHDA and CDR2 SQIVND (reference sequence). CDR3 DNA sequence: TGTGCCAGTAGAGGGTTTAGCACCCACACCGGGGAGCTGTTTTTT. Translated: CASRGFSTHTGELFF.

V and J are TRBV28 and TRBJ2-1; D not certain. From germline, CDR1 is MDHEN and CDR2 SYDVKM. Trimming pared 10 bases from V and 5 bases from J, leaving 12 bases between. The CDR3 runs 12 residues. The CDR3 DNA sequence: TGTGCCATTGAGTCTCTTCACAATGAGCAGTTCTTC. This encodes CAIESLHNEQFF.